A selection of T cell receptor beta chains follows, all from one sample in a study of shared T cell receptors in the human thymus. Method: immunoSEQ multiplex PCR; TCRdb's copy keeps in-frame clones and lacks some. The data show about 540,000 clones, about four fifths seen once. The same data also contributed to another study, on human thymus T cells.

Sequencing was performed on thymocytes. These receptors came from a boy under two years old with a congenital heart defect. Each CDR3 is given with its conserved first and last residue. A D gene is named only where the DNA matches it firmly. Clone size is not always given. Where it is, it says once, few, many or a class for expanded clones.

CDR3nt: TGTGCCAGCAGCCCGGGACAGCCCTACACTGAAGCTTTCTTT
CDR3aa: CASSPGQPYTEAFF
j_gene: TRBJ1-1
abundance: .
len: 14
v_gene: TRBV14
d_gene: TRBD1

CDR3nt: TGTGCCAGCCAAGTAGCGGGAGTAGTGACAGATACGCAGTATTTT
CDR3aa: CASQVAGVVTDTQYF
j_gene: TRBJ2-3
abundance: .
len: 15
v_gene: TRBV19
d_gene: TRBD2

CDR3nt: TGTGCCAGCACCCCCCTCGGGAACAATGAGCAGTTCTTC
CDR3aa: CASTPLGNNEQFF
j_gene: TRBJ2-1
abundance: .
len: 13
v_gene: TRBV27
d_gene: .

CDR3nt: TGTGCCTGGAGTGCCCCGGGACAGACTCTCAATCAGCCCCAGCATTTT
CDR3aa: CAWSAPGQTLNQPQHF
j_gene: TRBJ1-5
abundance: once
len: 16
v_gene: TRBV30
d_gene: TRBD1

CDR3nt: TGTGCCAGTACCTCGGACAGGGATGAAGCTTTCTTT
CDR3aa: CASTSDRDEAFF
j_gene: TRBJ1-1
abundance: .
len: 12
v_gene: TRBV19
d_gene: TRBD1

CDR3nt: TGTGCCAGCAGCTCAGCTAGGGGTACGCAGTATTTT
CDR3aa: CASSSARGTQYF
j_gene: TRBJ2-3
abundance: .
len: 12
v_gene: TRBV7-8
d_gene: .

CDR3nt: TGCAGCGTTGCCTGGGGTAAGCGGAATGAGCAGTTCTTC
CDR3aa: CSVAWGKRNEQFF
j_gene: TRBJ2-1
abundance: .
len: 13
v_gene: TRBV29-1
d_gene: .

CDR3nt: TGTGCCAGCAGCCAAGCCTCCCGGGGACTAGCGGATGGACCCTACGAGCAGTACTTC
CDR3aa: CASSQASRGLADGPYEQYF
j_gene: TRBJ2-7
abundance: .
len: 19
v_gene: TRBV5-6
d_gene: TRBD2

CDR3nt: TGCGCCAGCAGCCAATATAGCGGGAGCGAATCAAACAATGAGCAGTTCTTC
CDR3aa: CASSQYSGSESNNEQFF
j_gene: TRBJ2-1
abundance: .
len: 17
v_gene: TRBV4-3
d_gene: TRBD2

CDR3nt: TGTGCCAGCAGCGTACCTTTGCGGGACAGAGATTCAGATACGCAGTATTTT
CDR3aa: CASSVPLRDRDSDTQYF
j_gene: TRBJ2-3
abundance: .
len: 17
v_gene: TRBV9
d_gene: .

CDR3nt: TGCAGTGCTAGAGGGCCGTATGGCTACACCTTC
CDR3aa: CSARGPYGYTF
j_gene: TRBJ1-2
abundance: .
len: 11
v_gene: TRBV20-1
d_gene: .

CDR3nt: TGTGCCTGGAGTACAGGGCTGGGGGAGCAGTACTTC
CDR3aa: CAWSTGLGEQYF
j_gene: TRBJ2-7
abundance: .
len: 12
v_gene: TRBV30
d_gene: .

CDR3nt: TGTGCCAGCAGTGACTCCCCCCTAGCGCCAAGCACAGATACGCAGTATTTT
CDR3aa: CASSDSPLAPSTDTQYF
j_gene: TRBJ2-3
abundance: .
len: 17
v_gene: TRBV25-1
d_gene: .

CDR3nt: TGCAGCGTTGAATCAGGGGGTCGGGAGATCCACGAGCAGTACTTC
CDR3aa: CSVESGGREIHEQYF
j_gene: TRBJ2-7
abundance: .
len: 15
v_gene: TRBV29-1
d_gene: .

CDR3nt: TGTGCCAGCAGTGACCACAGCTCCTATGGCTACACCTTC
CDR3aa: CASSDHSSYGYTF
j_gene: TRBJ1-2
abundance: .
len: 13
v_gene: TRBV2
d_gene: .

CDR3nt: TGTGCCAGCAGCTTGCCCTTCTTGCCGGTCGGGGCGGGGTCCTCCTACGAGCAGTACTTC
CDR3aa: CASSLPFLPVGAGSSYEQYF
j_gene: TRBJ2-7
abundance: .
len: 20
v_gene: TRBV5-5
d_gene: .

CDR3nt: TGTGCCAGCAGCTTCAGGGGGGAGCTGTTTTTT
CDR3aa: CASSFRGELFF
j_gene: TRBJ2-2
abundance: .
len: 11
v_gene: TRBV7-9
d_gene: .

CDR3nt: TGTGCCTGGAGCGTACAGGGGGATCAGCCCCAGCATTTT
CDR3aa: CAWSVQGDQPQHF
j_gene: TRBJ1-5
abundance: .
len: 13
v_gene: TRBV30
d_gene: TRBD1

CDR3nt: TGTGCCAGCAGTTACTCGGGACTAGCCCCCTACGAGCAGTACTTC
CDR3aa: CASSYSGLAPYEQYF
j_gene: TRBJ2-7
abundance: .
len: 15
v_gene: TRBV6-5
d_gene: TRBD2

CDR3nt: TGTGCCAGCAGTTCGTTGTTCACTGAAGCTTTCTTT
CDR3aa: CASSSLFTEAFF
j_gene: TRBJ1-1
abundance: .
len: 12
v_gene: TRBV28
d_gene: .

CDR3nt: TGTGCCAGCAGCCTCCGGACAGGGAACTATGGCTACACCTTC
CDR3aa: CASSLRTGNYGYTF
j_gene: TRBJ1-2
abundance: .
len: 14
v_gene: TRBV6-4
d_gene: TRBD1

CDR3nt: TGTGCCAGCAGTGGGCCAACAGGGGGCGTTGAAAAACTGTTTTTT
CDR3aa: CASSGPTGGVEKLFF
j_gene: TRBJ1-4
abundance: .
len: 15
v_gene: TRBV2
d_gene: TRBD1

CDR3nt: TGTGCCAGCAGCTTAAACGGCAGGAAGAATACTGAAGCTTTCTTT
CDR3aa: CASSLNGRKNTEAFF
j_gene: TRBJ1-1
abundance: .
len: 15
v_gene: TRBV7-4
d_gene: .

CDR3nt: TGTGCCAGCTCCCCTGCAGCGGGGGCCTACGAGCAGTACTTC
CDR3aa: CASSPAAGAYEQYF
j_gene: TRBJ2-7
abundance: .
len: 14
v_gene: TRBV27
d_gene: TRBD2

CDR3nt: TGTGCCAGCAGTTTATGGGCAGTGGTAACTAGGGAGCAGTTCTTC
CDR3aa: CASSLWAVVTREQFF
j_gene: TRBJ2-1
abundance: .
len: 15
v_gene: TRBV28
d_gene: .

CDR3nt: TGTGCCAGCAGTGCGCCTGCCGGGACAGGGGGCCCGAACACTGAAGCTTTCTTT
CDR3aa: CASSAPAGTGGPNTEAFF
j_gene: TRBJ1-1
abundance: .
len: 18
v_gene: TRBV25-1
d_gene: TRBD1

CDR3nt: TGCGCCAGCAGCCAAGATTACAGGGCGGCTAAAGAGCAGTACTTC
CDR3aa: CASSQDYRAAKEQYF
j_gene: TRBJ2-7
abundance: .
len: 15
v_gene: TRBV4-3
d_gene: .

CDR3nt: TGCGCCAGCAGCCAAGGCCCAATCCCTAGCGGCATAACCTACGAGCAGTACTTC
CDR3aa: CASSQGPIPSGITYEQYF
j_gene: TRBJ2-7
abundance: .
len: 18
v_gene: TRBV4-3
d_gene: TRBD2

CDR3nt: TGTGCCAGCAGTATCCCCGGGGGCGAGCAGTACTTC
CDR3aa: CASSIPGGEQYF
j_gene: TRBJ2-7
abundance: once
len: 12
v_gene: TRBV27
d_gene: .

CDR3nt: TGCGCCAGCAGCCCAGAGAGAGGGACTGCTGAATACGAGCAGTACTTC
CDR3aa: CASSPERGTAEYEQYF
j_gene: TRBJ2-7
abundance: .
len: 16
v_gene: TRBV4-1
d_gene: .

CDR3nt: TGTGCCAGCAGTTCCTCTCCCTTATCCCTTTTCACAGGGGGCGACGAGCAGTACTTC
CDR3aa: CASSSSPLSLFTGGDEQYF
j_gene: TRBJ2-7
abundance: once
len: 19
v_gene: TRBV27
d_gene: TRBD1

CDR3nt: TGTGCTAGTCACCAGCGGGCTTTCACCGGGGAGCTGTTTTTT
CDR3aa: CASHQRAFTGELFF
j_gene: TRBJ2-2
abundance: .
len: 14
v_gene: TRBV12-5
d_gene: .

CDR3nt: TGTGCCACCAGCAGAGACCAGGGGGCGCGAGACGAAAAACTGTTTTTT
CDR3aa: CATSRDQGARDEKLFF
j_gene: TRBJ1-4
abundance: .
len: 16
v_gene: TRBV15
d_gene: TRBD1

CDR3nt: TGTGCCAGCAGTTTATTAGAGGGGGACAATGAGCAGTTCTTC
CDR3aa: CASSLLEGDNEQFF
j_gene: TRBJ2-1
abundance: .
len: 14
v_gene: TRBV28
d_gene: .

CDR3nt: TGCGCCAGCAGTCCTAGCGGGAGGGATACGCAGTATTTT
CDR3aa: CASSPSGRDTQYF
j_gene: TRBJ2-3
abundance: .
len: 13
v_gene: TRBV4-3
d_gene: TRBD2

CDR3nt: TGTGCCAGCAGCCACAGGGAAGGAAACAATGAGCAGTTCTTC
CDR3aa: CASSHREGNNEQFF
j_gene: TRBJ2-1
abundance: .
len: 14
v_gene: TRBV11-3
d_gene: .

CDR3nt: TGTGCCAGCAGCCAAACGATCCGGGACTCCTCCTACAATGAGCAGTTCTTC
CDR3aa: CASSQTIRDSSYNEQFF
j_gene: TRBJ2-1
abundance: .
len: 17
v_gene: TRBV4-2
d_gene: .

CDR3nt: TGTGCCAGCAGTGAACAGGGCGATCAGCCCCAGCATTTT
CDR3aa: CASSEQGDQPQHF
j_gene: TRBJ1-5
abundance: few
len: 13
v_gene: TRBV2
d_gene: .

CDR3nt: TGTGCCAGCTCACCGGAGGGGGAGGGGGCCTACGAGCAGTACTTC
CDR3aa: CASSPEGEGAYEQYF
j_gene: TRBJ2-7
abundance: .
len: 15
v_gene: TRBV18
d_gene: .

CDR3nt: TGTGCCAGCAGCTTAGCCGGGGACAATAACACTGAAGCTTTCTTT
CDR3aa: CASSLAGDNNTEAFF
j_gene: TRBJ1-1
abundance: .
len: 15
v_gene: TRBV7-8
d_gene: .

CDR3nt: TGTGCCAGCAGCTTAGTCGTAACAGAACACGAGCAGTACTTC
CDR3aa: CASSLVVTEHEQYF
j_gene: TRBJ2-7
abundance: .
len: 14
v_gene: TRBV7-9
d_gene: .

CDR3nt: TGTGCCAGCAGCCCACCCGTCGGACTTCCCCCTAATGAGCAGTTCTTC
CDR3aa: CASSPPVGLPPNEQFF
j_gene: TRBJ2-1
abundance: .
len: 16
v_gene: TRBV9
d_gene: .

CDR3nt: TGTGCCAGCAGTCCCTCAACTCAGCGGGAGTCGGGGACCGGGGAGCTGTTTTTT
CDR3aa: CASSPSTQRESGTGELFF
j_gene: TRBJ2-2
abundance: .
len: 18
v_gene: TRBV28
d_gene: TRBD2

CDR3nt: TGTGCCACCAGCCCCGTAGCGGGAGTAACCCAAGAGACCCAGTACTTC
CDR3aa: CATSPVAGVTQETQYF
j_gene: TRBJ2-5
abundance: .
len: 16
v_gene: TRBV15
d_gene: TRBD2

CDR3nt: TGTGCCAGCAGCTCAGACTCGTCACTAGCGGGATCCACCTCCTACGAGCAGTACTTC
CDR3aa: CASSSDSSLAGSTSYEQYF
j_gene: TRBJ2-7
abundance: few
len: 19
v_gene: TRBV5-6
d_gene: TRBD2

CDR3nt: TGTGCCAGCAGTGACGGGGACAGGGGGCAGGTCGGGTACAATGAGCAGTTCTTC
CDR3aa: CASSDGDRGQVGYNEQFF
j_gene: TRBJ2-1
abundance: .
len: 18
v_gene: TRBV25-1
d_gene: TRBD1